This record looks at one T cell receptor beta chain sequence and its context. Primers: 60 Vbeta forward and 13 Jbeta reverse. TCRdb's table, derived via immunoSEQ multiplex PCR, lists solely in-frame clones and lacks some. Of 65,000 to 85,000 clones detected, around 66% appear once; the ten largest clones hold roughly 15%. The data stem from a study of cytomegalovirus exposure and HLA in healthy donors. V lost 5 bases to trimming and J lost 15 bases, with 23 bases between them. Germline CDR1 PRHDT, CDR2 FYEKMQ (reference sequence). This CDR3 is 15 amino acids long. Sequencing was carried out using PBMCs. The TCR sequence derives from a male donor in good health and CMV-seropositive. The V call is TRBV13, the J call TRBJ1-6; D may be TRBD1 (6 bases). The CDR3 bases are TGTGCCAGCAGCGCCCAATCAGGGGAGGGTCGTCGCCTCCACTTT. This sequence encodes CASSAQSGEGRRLHF.